A selection of T cell receptor beta chains follows, all from one sample in a study of blood T cell repertoires in COVID-19. The repertoire was sequenced with immunoSEQ multiplex PCR; TCRdb's copy has only in-frame clones and lacks some. The repertoire holds more than 400,000 clones, with approximately 90% as singletons. Sequenced sample: PBMCs or T cells enriched from blood (not recorded which). The receptors originated from a woman under 30 who had recovered from COVID-19. Both conserved end residues are part of each CDR3. D genes are given only for firm matches. Clone size appears in some rows only: once, few, many, or a class for an expanded clone.

V	size	J	D	length	CDR3	DNA
TRBV30	.	TRBJ2-7	TRBD1	13	CAWSAGTGNEQYF	TGTGCCTGGAGCGCCGGGACAGGGAACGAGCAGTACTTC
TRBV12-3/TRBV12-4	.	TRBJ1-6	.	12	CASSLGGRPLHF	TGTGCCAGCAGTTTAGGAGGCAGACCCCTCCACTTT
TRBV24-1	.	TRBJ2-7	.	15	CATSDSGAFLHEQYF	TGTGCCACCAGTGATTCCGGAGCTTTCCTCCACGAGCAGTACTTC
TRBV4-1	.	TRBJ2-7	.	14	CASSQGSDSYEQYF	TGCGCCAGCAGCCAAGGATCCGACAGCTACGAGCAGTACTTC
TRBV9	.	TRBJ2-3	TRBD2	18	CASSVDPGSGGLPATQYF	TGTGCCAGCAGCGTAGATCCCGGAAGCGGGGGGCTTCCAGCGACGCAGTATTTT
TRBV6-5	.	TRBJ2-7	.	16	CASSYSSARDPYEQYF	TGTGCCAGCAGTTACTCGAGTGCCAGGGATCCCTACGAGCAGTACTTC
TRBV30	once	TRBJ1-2	.	12	CAWSFANYGYTF	TGTGCCTGGTCCTTCGCTAACTATGGCTACACCTTC
TRBV30	.	TRBJ1-4	.	12	CAWSVGGEKLFF	TGTGCCTGGAGTGTAGGAGGGGAAAAACTGTTTTTT
TRBV4-1	.	TRBJ1-1	.	16	CASSQDVRESNTEAFF	TGCGCCAGCAGCCAAGACGTGAGAGAGTCGAACACTGAAGCTTTCTTT
TRBV30	.	TRBJ1-1	.	12	CAWTQGRTEAFF	TGTGCCTGGACCCAAGGGAGGACTGAAGCTTTCTTT
TRBV2	once	TRBJ1-2	TRBD1	14	CASSGGQGGVGYTF	TGTGCCAGCAGTGGGGGACAGGGAGGTGTTGGCTACACCTTC
TRBV25-1	once	TRBJ2-3	TRBD2	16	CASSFLTSGGTDTQYF	TGTGCCAGCAGTTTCCTGACTAGCGGGGGCACAGATACGCAGTATTTT
TRBV18	.	TRBJ2-1	.	14	CASSPSGTTYEQFF	TGTGCCAGCTCACCATCAGGGACAACTTATGAGCAGTTCTTC
TRBV11-2	.	TRBJ1-5	TRBD1	15	CASSSTGTSDQPQHF	TGTGCCAGCAGCTCGACAGGGACGTCGGATCAGCCCCAGCATTTT
TRBV28	.	TRBJ2-2	.	15	CASSLQGGDTGELFF	TGTGCCAGCAGTTTACAAGGGGGTGACACCGGGGAGCTGTTTTTT
TRBV9	.	TRBJ2-1	.	16	CASSEDHWGGHNEQFF	TGTGCCAGCAGCGAGGACCATTGGGGGGGGCACAATGAGCAGTTCTTC